A selection of T cell receptor beta chains follows, all from one sample in a study of shared clonotypes between healthy human individuals. This table comes from immunoSEQ multiplex PCR, and its TCRdb copy is limited to in-frame clones, with some not included. Among 750,000 to 1,000,000 clones, over 90% were seen once, and the ten largest hold approximately 25%. Sequencing used naive CD8+ T cells sorted from blood. These receptors all stem from a man under 40 in good health. CDR3s leave out the opening cysteine and the closing phenylalanine or tryptophan.

j_call v_call cdr3_aa
TRBJ1-1 TRBV27 ASINAWGSMNTEAF
TRBJ2-5 TRBV18 ASSPEVETQY
TRBJ2-5 TRBV6-5 ASSWQETQY
TRBJ1-3 TRBV7-8 ASSLGVGRGNTIY
TRBJ2-5 TRBV27 ASGRSSGYQETQY
TRBJ2-1 TRBV7-2 ASSPVAVSYNEQF
TRBJ2-2 TRBV5-8 ASSGTGLNTGELF
TRBJ2-1 TRBV6-5 ASSLAGGNEQF
TRBJ1-4 TRBV9 ASSVGAGGGVYNEKLF
TRBJ2-1 TRBV27 ASSTRVAGDNEQF
TRBJ2-1 TRBV7-2 ASSYTGGTDYNEQF
TRBJ2-3 TRBV7-9 ASSTRGPDTQY
TRBJ2-1 TRBV6-1 ASSGGLAGPSYNEQF
TRBJ2-1 TRBV19 ASSIEEGVSYNEQF
TRBJ2-7 TRBV27 ASSWEGSTSHEQY
TRBJ2-3 TRBV27 ASRPGTSPLKDTQY
TRBJ2-5 TRBV7-2 ASSLVWVSTQETQY
TRBJ2-3 TRBV7-9 ASSPPEGSLTDTQY
TRBJ1-2 TRBV10-3 AISEGEGPNYGYT
TRBJ1-5 TRBV7-9 ASSYPGGGQPQH
TRBJ2-7 TRBV27 ASSQGTVYEQY
TRBJ2-1 TRBV27 ASSLSASGRVEQF
TRBJ2-1 TRBV7-9 ASSLVLASASGNEQF
TRBJ2-1 TRBV5-6 ASSFDYGEQF
TRBJ2-1 TRBV4-3 ASSQETGTSGLPYNEQF
TRBJ2-1 TRBV9 ASSAETSGTEQF
TRBJ1-4 TRBV18 ASSLEMGVRGDEKLF
TRBJ2-1 TRBV29-1 SVERSNEQF
TRBJ2-1 TRBV4-3 ASSLSPGPTEQF
TRBJ2-7 TRBV27 ASTMTWGASGSYEQY
TRBJ2-1 TRBV4-3 ASSQDQASYNEQF
TRBJ2-7 TRBV4-3 ASSQDRTGSFRQY
TRBJ2-1 TRBV5-4 ASSLQAHLYNEQF
TRBJ2-3 TRBV19 ASSPSGRTRTDTQY
TRBJ1-2 TRBV7-2 ASSDCGDGKTYGYT
TRBJ1-5 TRBV2 ASRYPGGNQPQH
TRBJ1-1 TRBV5-1 ASSPEMTGSTEAF
TRBJ1-2 TRBV2 ASRSFPDGYT
TRBJ2-7 TRBV29-1 SVRDYEQY
TRBJ1-5 TRBV6-5 ASSFRDRGQPQH
TRBJ2-2 TRBV5-1 ASSSTGGLLGELF
TRBJ2-7 TRBV6-1 ASRGTSGYEQY
TRBJ2-7 TRBV27 ASSLSLTGSEQY
TRBJ1-2 TRBV7-9 ASSPAGMVAYGYT
TRBJ2-7 TRBV19 ASSAGNSYEQY
TRBJ1-1 TRBV29-1 SVVLLSTEAF
TRBJ2-7 TRBV9 ASSEGGLAAYEQY
TRBJ2-7 TRBV7-2 ASSVYSSYEQY
TRBJ2-7 TRBV7-2 ASSSELAGSYEQY
TRBJ2-7 TRBV27 ASSFSPGTGSSYEQY
TRBJ2-1 TRBV4-3 ASSQKLAGANYNEQF